The present T cell receptor beta chain was sequenced within a study of blood T cell repertoires in COVID-19. Generated by immunoSEQ multiplex PCR, the TCRdb table keeps only in-frame clones and is missing some. The top ten hold 1.9% of the sample, which has a few hundred thousand clones, approximately 83% seen once. V was pared by 0 bases and J by 2 bases, with 15 bases between. CDR1 and CDR2 from the germline V gene are SGHRS and YFSETQ. The length of the CDR3 is 16 residues. The sample comprised PBMCs or T cells enriched from blood (not recorded which). The chain links TRBV5-1 to TRBJ2-7; tentative D call: TRBD1 (6 bases). This receptor was identified in a woman aged 50 to 65 who had recovered from COVID-19. The CDR3, as DNA: TGCGCCAGCAGCTTGGGTCTTGTGACAGGCCCCTACGAGCAGTACTTC. Protein: CASSLGLVTGPYEQYF.